This T cell receptor (beta chain) is from a study of PD-L1 blockade in urothelial cancer. Time point described: pretreatment peripheral blood. The CDR3 extends over 19 amino acids. Using immunoSEQ multiplex PCR, the repertoire was profiled, and TCRdb retains in-frame clones only, with some absent. The sample lists tens of thousands of clones; around 90% were seen once. This chain uses TRBV21-1 with TRBJ2-7; the tabulated D call, TRBD2, remains unverified against the DNA. TRBV21-1 counts as a pseudogene. This specimen consisted of PBMCs, obtained around atezolizumab (anti-PD-L1) treatment. The receptor comes from a man aged 55-75 years with urothelial cancer. As DNA, the CDR3 is TGTGCCAGCAGCCCCCATTGGAAGATAGCGGGGGAAGGGACCTACGAGCAGTACTTC. Translating gives CASSPHWKIAGEGTYEQYF.